This T cell receptor (beta chain) was documented in a study of blood T cell repertoires in COVID-19. Turning to the study itself: Some COVID-19 samples were acute and others convalescent; all came from the United States, Italy and Spain. T cells, B-cell-depleted T cells, or PBMCs provided the cDNA or gDNA that served as material.

This clone has only one observation. Trimming stripped 2 bases from V and 4 bases from J, with 8 bases between. The V gene's germline CDR1 is MNHEY and CDR2 SVGAGI. The CDR3 totals 13 residues. Patients from Seattle were sampled longitudinally, starting during active infection. Sequencing was performed with immunoSEQ multiplex PCR; in TCRdb, only in-frame clones are kept and a portion is missing. The sample has 150,000 to 200,000 clones; roughly four fifths are singletons. The genes are TRBV6-5 and TRBJ1-1, with D hard to call. This receptor was taken from a woman in her 70s with COVID-19, enrolled during active disease. Sequenced: peripheral blood. The DNA for the CDR3 is TGTGCCAGCAGTTACGAGGTGGGCACTGAAGCTTTCTTT. It specifies CASSYEVGTEAFF.